Below are 7 T cell receptor beta chains sequenced from a single sample in a study of identifying expanded T cells in peripheral blood. The assay was immunoSEQ multiplex PCR, and TCRdb's table has in-frame clones only and misses some. The table records some 120,000 clones, approximately 88% of them present only once. The specimen sequenced was blood. The source is a person aged 18 to 75 in good health.

J is TRBJ1-2 and V is TRBV27; D is undetermined. V lost 5 bases and J lost 9, with 25 bases in between. Germline CDR1 and CDR2: MNHEY and SMNVEV (reference sequence). CDR3 length: 16 amino acids. CDR3 DNA sequence: TGTGCCAGCAGTATGGAACGGACGGCCTCGTTTGGTAGCTACACCTTC. It encodes CASSMERTASFGSYTF.

The chain has TRBV7-9 and TRBJ2-7; D is perhaps TRBD1 (5 bases). V lost 7 bases, J lost 4 bases, and 11 bases lay in between. CDR3 length: 12 residues. Germline V lookup: CDR1 SEHNR, CDR2 FQNEAQ (reference sequence). CDR3 coding DNA: TGTGCCAGCACAACCCAGGGTTACGAGCAGTACTTC. Translation: CASTTQGYEQYF.

This chain connects TRBV11-3 to TRBJ2-1; D is perhaps TRBD2 (5 bases). From germline, CDR1 is SGHNT and CDR2 YENEEA. The ends were cut back, 4 bases at V and 4 bases at J, with 23 bases in the middle. The CDR3 is 18 residues long. CDR3 in amino acids: CASSSLGSVAGRYNEQFF. Written as DNA, the CDR3 is TGTGCCAGCAGCTCTCTCGGGTCTGTGGCGGGTAGATACAATGAGCAGTTCTTC.

The chain is built from TRBV6-1 and TRBJ1-1, with TRBD1 matching 10 bases. The CDR3 length is 15 residues. Germline V gives CDR1 MNHNS, CDR2 SASEGT. V lost 1 base to trimming and J lost 2 bases; unmatched junction nucleotides: 1. The CDR3 spells CASSEGTGGNTEAFF. The DNA of the CDR3 is TGTGCCAGCAGTGAAGGGACAGGGGGAAACACTGAAGCTTTCTTT.

With regard to this clone: This CDR3 is also generated by other DNA sequences in the sample. The chain couples TRBV7-2 to TRBJ2-5, with D possibly matching TRBD1 (6 bases). The V and J ends lost 0 bases and 4 bases respectively, with 6 bases between them. This CDR3 has 13 residues. CDR1 is SGHTA, CDR2 FQGNSA, per germline. The DNA for the CDR3 is TGTGCCAGCAGCTTAGCAGGGGGAGAGACCCAGTACTTC. This sequence encodes CASSLAGGETQYF.

V usage is TRBV19 and J usage is TRBJ2-7; perhaps TRBD1 as D (6 bases). The CDR3 has 13 amino acids. The ends were cut back, 5 bases at V and 3 bases at J, with 11 bases in the middle. Germline V lookup: CDR1 LNHDA, CDR2 SQIVND (reference sequence). In DNA, the CDR3 is TGTGCCAGTAGTGCACAGGGAGACTACGAGCAGTACTTC. Amino acids: CASSAQGDYEQYF.

The genes are TRBV19 and TRBJ1-1; D unclear. Trimming took off 0 bases at V and 0 bases at J, with 8 bases between the two ends. The CDR3 is 15 amino acids. Germline V gives CDR1 LNHDA, CDR2 SQIVND (reference sequence). CDR3 sequence (DNA): TGTGCCAGTAGTATAGAAGGGCTTATGAACACTGAAGCTTTCTTT. Translation: CASSIEGLMNTEAFF.